The 14 T cell receptor beta chains listed next were all sequenced from one sample in a study of cytomegalovirus exposure and HLA in healthy donors. Vbeta (60) and Jbeta (13) primers were used in the PCR. Only in-frame clones appear in the TCRdb table, and some are missing; sequencing was by immunoSEQ multiplex PCR. The sample lists approximately 210,000 clones, more than 75% occurring once. The sample comprised PBMCs. All receptors derive from a man in his forties in good health and CMV-seropositive.

The V gene is TRBV18, the J gene TRBJ2-5; the match to TRBD2 covers 11 bases. The CDR3 is 14 amino acids. Germline V gene lookup returns CDR1 KGHSH and CDR2 LQKENI. Trimming cost V 4 bases and J 3 bases; bases outside gene matches: 1. CDR3 region: CASSQGLAEETQYF. CDR3 nucleotide sequence: TGTGCCAGCTCACAGGGACTAGCGGAAGAGACCCAGTACTTC.

This chain connects TRBV29-1 to TRBJ1-3, with TRBD1 matching 8 bases. Germline CDR1 is SQVTM and CDR2 is ANQGSEA. After removal of 7 bases from V and 2 bases from J, the junction contained 7 bases not matched to a gene. The CDR3 covers 14 residues. The CDR3 reads CSALDRGPGNTIYF. The CDR3 DNA sequence: TGCAGCGCGCTCGACAGGGGCCCTGGAAACACCATATATTTT.

The chain is built from TRBV19 and TRBJ2-1; no reliable D call. CDR3 size: 14 residues. In germline, CDR1 is LNHDA, CDR2 SQIVND (reference sequence). V lost 4 bases to trimming and J lost 0 bases, with 7 bases between them. CDR3 nucleotide sequence: TGTGCCAGTAGTACCTACCCCTCCTACAATGAGCAGTTCTTC. Translating it yields CASSTYPSYNEQFF.

The count of this clone is one. The chain uses TRBV19 and TRBJ2-3; weak D call: TRBD2 (5 bases). Germline V gene data show CDR1 as LNHDA and CDR2 as SQIVND (reference sequence). The CDR3 is 17 residues long. Trimming removed 5 bases from V and 8 bases from J, with 26 bases in between. The CDR3 region has the DNA TGTGCCAGTAGTCCGACGAGAGGGTTGAGGTTCTTGGGTACGCAGTATTTT. Its protein is CASSPTRGLRFLGTQYF.

This clone was seen more than once but under ten times. This chain links TRBV9 with TRBJ1-1; 10 bases match TRBD1. Per the germline V gene, CDR1 is SGDLS and CDR2 is YYNGEE. Germline trimming cut 3 bases from V and 1 base from J; bases unmatched to any gene: 6. The CDR3 runs to 16 residues. Here the CDR3 reads CASSATRTGGNTEAFF. The DNA for the CDR3 is TGTGCCAGCAGCGCCACAAGGACAGGGGGGAACACTGAAGCTTTCTTT. The full variable domain, with the rest looked up from reference TRBV9 and TRBJ1-1, is DSGVTQTPKHLITATGQRVTLRCSPRSGDLSVYWYQQSLDQGLQFLIQYYNGEERAKGNILERFSAQQFPDLHSELNLSSLELGDSALYFCASSATRTGGNTEAFFGQGTRLTVV.

V usage is TRBV5-1 and J usage is TRBJ2-5; TRBD2 aligns across 9 bases. The germline V gene encodes CDR1 SGHRS and CDR2 YFSETQ. The CDR3 runs 16 residues. With V trimmed by 2 bases and J by 2 bases, 7 bases remained unmatched. CDR3 sequence (DNA): TGCGCCAGCAGCTTCGGAGCGGGACTAGCTCAAGAGACCCAGTACTTC. Translation gives CASSFGAGLAQETQYF.

On this clone: No conserved phenylalanine or tryptophan is present at the end of the CDR3, so a read error is the likely explanation. The chain links TRBV29-1 to TRBJ1-5, with 8 bases aligning to TRBD1. The trim removed 5 bases at V and 7 bases at J, leaving 7 bases unmatched. Germline-derived CDR1 and CDR2 are SQVTM and ANQGSEA. The CDR3 spans 13 residues. The CDR3 bases are TGCAGCGTTACAGGGGGGGGAGGGCAGCCCCAGCATCTT. Translating it yields CSVTGGGGQPQHL.

The V call is TRBV7-9, the J call TRBJ2-7; TRBD2 might be the D (6 bases). Germline-derived CDR1 and CDR2 are SEHNR and FQNEAQ (reference sequence). V was cut by 5 bases and J by 5 bases, with 13 bases left in between. The CDR3 has 13 amino acids. The CDR3 DNA reads as TGTGCCAGCAGCCCGGGGGTGGGAGACGAGCAGTACTTC. This sequence encodes CASSPGVGDEQYF.

The J gene is TRBJ2-7, the V gene TRBV25-1; TRBD1 is a possible D gene (7 bases). Trimming took off 10 bases at V and 3 bases at J, with 16 bases between the two ends. This CDR3 is built from 13 residues. Germline assignment: CDR1 MGHDK and CDR2 SYGVNS. In DNA form, the CDR3 reads TGTGCCACCAGGGGGGCCCCCCTCTACGAGCAGTACTTC. This translates into CATRGAPLYEQYF.

The chain uses TRBV5-6 and TRBJ2-1; 7 nucleotides match TRBD2. This CDR3 has 16 residues. Trimming removed 0 bases from V and 7 bases from J; junction bases left unmatched: 10. CDR1 is SGHDT, CDR2 YYEEEE, per germline. CDR3 residues: CASSLVVAGVWNEQFF. The CDR3 bases are TGTGCCAGCAGCTTGGTGGTTGCGGGAGTATGGAATGAGCAGTTCTTC.

This sequence joins TRBV30 and TRBJ2-3; the match to TRBD2 covers 10 bases. Germline CDR1 reads GTSNPN; CDR2 reads SVGIG (reference sequence). The V and J ends lost 2 bases and 12 bases, in that order; junction bases with no gene match: 8. This CDR3 is built from 13 residues. This chain's CDR3 is CAWSITPSGRQYF. For the CDR3, the DNA is TGTGCCTGGAGTATAACCCCTAGCGGGAGACAGTATTTT.

This clone came up a few times. The CDR3, as DNA: TGTGCCAGCAGGCAGGGACAGGGGGCGAGTTATGGCTACACCTTC. Translating gives CASRQGQGASYGYTF. This rearrangement joins TRBV6-1 to TRBJ1-2; 12 bases map to TRBD1. The CDR3 runs 15 residues. Germline CDR1 and CDR2: MNHNS and SASEGT. Trimming removed 6 bases from V and 5 bases from J; junction bases left unmatched: 7.

This chain uses TRBV6-1 with TRBJ2-7; 12 bases align to TRBD2. This CDR3 comprises 14 residues. Germline assignment: CDR1 MNHNS and CDR2 SASEGT. With 6 bases clipped from V and 3 bases from J, the junction kept 3 bases outside the gene matches. The CDR3 region is CASSVLAGGYEQYF. Written as DNA, the CDR3 is TGTGCCAGCAGCGTACTAGCGGGAGGCTACGAGCAGTACTTC.

The gene calls are TRBV6-5 and TRBJ1-2; 10 bases map to TRBD1. V lost 0 bases, J lost 8 bases, and 6 bases stayed unmatched. This CDR3 has 15 amino acids. Looked up from germline, CDR1 is MNHEY and CDR2 is SVGAGI. The CDR3 DNA is TGTGCCAGCAGTTACTCAGGGACAGGGGCTGCGGGCTACACCTTC. Translation gives CASSYSGTGAAGYTF.